This TCR beta chain was captured by sequencing in a study of cytomegalovirus exposure and HLA in healthy donors. Looking at the study overall: Earlier findings included approximately 120 million unique TCR beta sequences obtained from some 180 million T cells. Study-level points and caveats: It was 160 or so TCR beta chains that were listed as cytomegalovirus-associated.

CDR1 and CDR2 (germline): KGHSH, LQKENI. The CDR3 sequence is 13 residues long. About this clone itself: The target antigen is unknown. Compared with germline, one end of the junction differs, possibly owing to a read error.

PCR used 60 Vbeta primers and 13 Jbeta primers. Some clones are missing from TCRdb's copy, which holds only in-frame ones; the method was immunoSEQ multiplex PCR. The sample includes around 110,000 clones, more than 65% of them seen just once. Sample: PBMCs. The source is a woman in her 30s in good health and CMV-seronegative. The gene calls are TRBV18 and TRBJ1-3; 7 nucleotides align to TRBD1. This CDR3 is CTSSGTAGNTIYF. CDR3 DNA sequence: TGTACCAGCTCAGGGACAGCTGGAAACACCATATATTTT.